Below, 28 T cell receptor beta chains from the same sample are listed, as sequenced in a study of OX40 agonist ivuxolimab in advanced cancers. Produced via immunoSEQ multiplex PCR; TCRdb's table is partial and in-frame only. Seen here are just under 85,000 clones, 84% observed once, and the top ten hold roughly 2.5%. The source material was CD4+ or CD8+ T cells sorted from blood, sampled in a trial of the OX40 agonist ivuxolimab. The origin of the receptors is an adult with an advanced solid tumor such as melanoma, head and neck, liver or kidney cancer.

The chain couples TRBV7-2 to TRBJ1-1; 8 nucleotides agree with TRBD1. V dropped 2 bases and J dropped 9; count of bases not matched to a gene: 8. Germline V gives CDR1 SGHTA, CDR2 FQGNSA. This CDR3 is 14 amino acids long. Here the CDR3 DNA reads TGTGCCAGCAGCTTAATGTCAGGGGGCGTACAAGCTTTCTTT. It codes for CASSLMSGGVQAFF.

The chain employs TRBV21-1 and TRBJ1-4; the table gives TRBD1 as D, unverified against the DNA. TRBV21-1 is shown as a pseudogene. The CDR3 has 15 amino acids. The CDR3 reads CASPAHTAINEKLFF. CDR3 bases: TGTGCCAGTCCAGCACATACAGCCATTAATGAAAAACTGTTTTTT.

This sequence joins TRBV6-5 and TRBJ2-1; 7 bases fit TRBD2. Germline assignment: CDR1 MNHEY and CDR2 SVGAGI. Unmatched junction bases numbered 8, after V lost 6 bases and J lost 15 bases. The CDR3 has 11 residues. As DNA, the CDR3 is TGTGCCAGCAGGGTGAGGACTAGTTGGTTCTTC. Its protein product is CASRVRTSWFF.

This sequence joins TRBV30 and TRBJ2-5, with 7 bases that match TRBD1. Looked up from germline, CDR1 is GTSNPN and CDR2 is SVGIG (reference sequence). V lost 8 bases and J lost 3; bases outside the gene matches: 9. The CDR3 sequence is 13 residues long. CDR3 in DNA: TGTGCCGGGGACCGGGACAGCAAAGAGACCCAGTACTTC. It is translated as CAGDRDSKETQYF.

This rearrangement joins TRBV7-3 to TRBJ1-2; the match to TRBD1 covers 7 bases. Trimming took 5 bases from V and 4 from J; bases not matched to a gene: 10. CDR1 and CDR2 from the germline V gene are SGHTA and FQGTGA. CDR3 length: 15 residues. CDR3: CASSLGTDGTYGYTF. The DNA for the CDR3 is TGTGCCAGCAGCCTAGGGACAGACGGAACCTATGGCTACACCTTC.

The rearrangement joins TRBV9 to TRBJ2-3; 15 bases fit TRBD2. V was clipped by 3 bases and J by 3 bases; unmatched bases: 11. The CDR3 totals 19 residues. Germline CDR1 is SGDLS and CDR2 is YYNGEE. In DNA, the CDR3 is TGTGCCAGCAGCGCGCTAGGACTAGCGGGGGGGAGTGGAACAGATACGCAGTATTTT. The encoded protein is CASSALGLAGGSGTDTQYF. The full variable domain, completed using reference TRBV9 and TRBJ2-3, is DSGVTQTPKHLITATGQRVTLRCSPRSGDLSVYWYQQSLDQGLQFLIQYYNGEERAKGNILERFSAQQFPDLHSELNLSSLELGDSALYFCASSALGLAGGSGTDTQYFGPGTRLTVL.

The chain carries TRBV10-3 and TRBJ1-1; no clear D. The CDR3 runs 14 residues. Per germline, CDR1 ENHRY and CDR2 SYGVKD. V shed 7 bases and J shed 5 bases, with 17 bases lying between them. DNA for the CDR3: TGTGCCATCACCCGCGAACAGCACGGGACTGAAGCTTTCTTT. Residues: CAITREQHGTEAFF.

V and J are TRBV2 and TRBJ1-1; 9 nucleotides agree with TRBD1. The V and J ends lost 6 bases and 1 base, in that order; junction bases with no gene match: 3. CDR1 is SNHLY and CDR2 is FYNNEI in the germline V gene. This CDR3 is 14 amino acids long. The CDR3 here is CASRADRGNTEAFF. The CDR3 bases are TGTGCCAGCAGGGCGGACAGGGGGAACACTGAAGCTTTCTTT.

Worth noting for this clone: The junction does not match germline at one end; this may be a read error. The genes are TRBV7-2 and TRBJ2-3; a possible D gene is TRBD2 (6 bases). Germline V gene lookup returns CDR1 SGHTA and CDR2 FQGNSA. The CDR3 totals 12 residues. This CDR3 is CASSLPGLPGHF. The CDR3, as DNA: TGTGCCAGCAGCCTCCCGGGACTCCCCGGGCATTTT.

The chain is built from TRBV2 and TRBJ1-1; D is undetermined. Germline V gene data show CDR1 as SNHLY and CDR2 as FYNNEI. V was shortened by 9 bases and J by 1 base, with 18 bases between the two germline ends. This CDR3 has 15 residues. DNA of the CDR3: TGTGCCAGTACCGTGACGGACTGGACGAACACTGAAGCTTTCTTT. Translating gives CASTVTDWTNTEAFF. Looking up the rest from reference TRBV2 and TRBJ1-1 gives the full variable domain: EPEVTQTPSHQVTQMGQEVILRCVPISNHLYFYWYRQILGQKVEFLVSFYNNEISEKSEIFDDQFSVERPDGSNFTLKIRSTKLEDSAMYFCASTVTDWTNTEAFFGQGTRLTVV.

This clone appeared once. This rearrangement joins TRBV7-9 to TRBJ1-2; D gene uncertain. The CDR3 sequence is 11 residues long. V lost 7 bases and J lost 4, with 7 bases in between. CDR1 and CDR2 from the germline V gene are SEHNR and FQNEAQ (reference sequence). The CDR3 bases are TGTGCCAGCACAGTCCTCTATGGCTACACCTTC. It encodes CASTVLYGYTF.

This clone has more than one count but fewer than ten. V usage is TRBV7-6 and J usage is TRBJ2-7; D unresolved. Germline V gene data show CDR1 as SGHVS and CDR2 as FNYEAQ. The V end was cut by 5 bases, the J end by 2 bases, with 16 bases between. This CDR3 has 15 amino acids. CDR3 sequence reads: CASSLDTNKAYEQYF. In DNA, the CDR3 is TGTGCCAGCAGCCTTGACACTAATAAAGCCTACGAGCAGTACTTC. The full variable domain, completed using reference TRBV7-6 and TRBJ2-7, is GAGVSQSPRYKVTKRGQDVALRCDPISGHVSLYWYRQALGQGPEFLTYFNYEAQQDKSGLPNDRFSAERPEGSISTLTIQRTEQRDSAMYRCASSLDTNKAYEQYFGPGTRLTVT.

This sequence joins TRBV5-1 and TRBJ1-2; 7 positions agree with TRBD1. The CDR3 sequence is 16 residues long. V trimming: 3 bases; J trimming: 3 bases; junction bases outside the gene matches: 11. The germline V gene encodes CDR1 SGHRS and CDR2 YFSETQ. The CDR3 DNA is TGCGCCAGCAGCTGGGACAGTTCCTGGGTCCACTATGGCTACACCTTC. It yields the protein CASSWDSSWVHYGYTF.

The DNA for the CDR3 is TGTGCCAGCAGCCAACGGCAGAACACAGATACGCAGTATTTT. It encodes CASSQRQNTDTQYF. V gene TRBV14 combines with J gene TRBJ2-3; D is unresolved. The V end lost 2 bases, the J end lost 2 bases, and 8 bases lay between the germline ends. The CDR3 is made up of 14 amino acids. Germline V gene data show CDR1 as SGHDN and CDR2 as FVKESK. The whole variable domain, filled in from reference TRBV14 and TRBJ2-3, reads EAGVTQFPSHSVIEKGQTVTLRCDPISGHDNLYWYRRVMGKEIKFLLHFVKESKQDESGMPNNRFLAERTGGTYSTLKVQPAELEDSGVYFCASSQRQNTDTQYFGPGTRLTVL.

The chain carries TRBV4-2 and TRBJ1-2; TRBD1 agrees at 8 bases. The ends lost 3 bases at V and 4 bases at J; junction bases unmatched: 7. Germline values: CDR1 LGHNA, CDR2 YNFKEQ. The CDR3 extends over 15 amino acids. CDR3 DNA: TGTGCCAGCAGCCAGGGAACAACAGGGGGCTATGGCTACACCTTC. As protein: CASSQGTTGGYGYTF.

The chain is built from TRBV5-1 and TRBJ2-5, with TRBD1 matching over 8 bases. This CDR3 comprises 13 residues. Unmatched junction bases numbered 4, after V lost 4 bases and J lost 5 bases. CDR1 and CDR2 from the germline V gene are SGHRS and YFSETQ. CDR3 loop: CASSPDRAETQYF. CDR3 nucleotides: TGCGCCAGCAGCCCGGACAGGGCGGAGACCCAGTACTTC.

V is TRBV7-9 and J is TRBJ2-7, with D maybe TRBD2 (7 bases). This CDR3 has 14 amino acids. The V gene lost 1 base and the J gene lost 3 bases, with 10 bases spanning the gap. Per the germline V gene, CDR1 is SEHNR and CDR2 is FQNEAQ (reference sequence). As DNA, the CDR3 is TGTGCCAGCAGCTTAGAGGGGGGGGTCTACGAGCAGTACTTC. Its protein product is CASSLEGGVYEQYF.

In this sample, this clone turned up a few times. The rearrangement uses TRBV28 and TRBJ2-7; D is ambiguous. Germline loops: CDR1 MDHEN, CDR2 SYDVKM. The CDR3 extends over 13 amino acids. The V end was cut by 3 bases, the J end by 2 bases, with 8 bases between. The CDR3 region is CASSLTQTYEQYF. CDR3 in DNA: TGTGCCAGCAGTTTGACCCAAACCTACGAGCAGTACTTC.

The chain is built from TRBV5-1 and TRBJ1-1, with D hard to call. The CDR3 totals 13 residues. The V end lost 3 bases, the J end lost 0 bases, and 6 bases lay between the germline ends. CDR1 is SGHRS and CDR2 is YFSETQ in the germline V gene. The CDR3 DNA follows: TGCGCCAGCAGCTCATCGGTGAACACTGAAGCTTTCTTT. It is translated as CASSSSVNTEAFF.

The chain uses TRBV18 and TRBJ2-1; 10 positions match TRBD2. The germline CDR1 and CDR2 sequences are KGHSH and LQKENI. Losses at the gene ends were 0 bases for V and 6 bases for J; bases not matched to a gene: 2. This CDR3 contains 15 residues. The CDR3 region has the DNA TGTGCCAGCTCACCACCGGGACTAGCGCCCAATGAGCAGTTCTTC. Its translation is CASSPPGLAPNEQFF.

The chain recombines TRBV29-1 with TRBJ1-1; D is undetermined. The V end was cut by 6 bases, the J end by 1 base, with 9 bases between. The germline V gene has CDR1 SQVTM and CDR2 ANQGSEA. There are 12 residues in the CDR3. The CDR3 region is CSVARANTEAFF. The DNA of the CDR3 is TGCAGCGTGGCCCGGGCGAACACTGAAGCTTTCTTT.

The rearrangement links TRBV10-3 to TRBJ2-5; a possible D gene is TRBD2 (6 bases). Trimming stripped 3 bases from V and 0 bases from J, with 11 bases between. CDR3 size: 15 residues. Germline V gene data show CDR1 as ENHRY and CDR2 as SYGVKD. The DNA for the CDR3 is TGTGCCATCAGTGATTCGGGCGGGGACCAAGAGACCCAGTACTTC. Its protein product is CAISDSGGDQETQYF.

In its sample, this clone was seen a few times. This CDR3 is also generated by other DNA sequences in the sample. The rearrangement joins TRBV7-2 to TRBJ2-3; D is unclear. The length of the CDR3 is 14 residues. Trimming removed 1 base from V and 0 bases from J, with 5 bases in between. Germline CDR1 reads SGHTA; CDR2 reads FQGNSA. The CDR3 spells CASSLDSSTDTQYF. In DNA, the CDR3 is TGTGCCAGCAGCTTAGACAGTAGCACAGATACGCAGTATTTT.

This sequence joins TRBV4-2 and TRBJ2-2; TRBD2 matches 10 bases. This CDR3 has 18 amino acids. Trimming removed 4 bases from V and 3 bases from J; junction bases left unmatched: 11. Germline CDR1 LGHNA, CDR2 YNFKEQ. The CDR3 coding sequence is TGTGCCAGCAGCCCCCTAGGGAGCGGGGGGGCCGACACCGGGGAGCTGTTTTTT. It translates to CASSPLGSGGADTGELFF.

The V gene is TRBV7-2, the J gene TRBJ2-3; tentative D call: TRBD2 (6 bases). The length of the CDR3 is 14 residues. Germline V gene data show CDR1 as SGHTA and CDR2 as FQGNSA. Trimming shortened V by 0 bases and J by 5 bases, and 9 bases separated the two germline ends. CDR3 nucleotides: TGTGCCAGCAGCTTAGCGGGGCGGGAAGATACGCAGTATTTT. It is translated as CASSLAGREDTQYF.

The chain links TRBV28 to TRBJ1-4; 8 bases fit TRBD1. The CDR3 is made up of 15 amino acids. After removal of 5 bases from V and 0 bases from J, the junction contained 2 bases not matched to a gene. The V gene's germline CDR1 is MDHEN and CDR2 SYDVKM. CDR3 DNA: TGTGCCAGCAGTCCGGGACAGGCAACTAATGAAAAACTGTTTTTT. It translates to CASSPGQATNEKLFF.

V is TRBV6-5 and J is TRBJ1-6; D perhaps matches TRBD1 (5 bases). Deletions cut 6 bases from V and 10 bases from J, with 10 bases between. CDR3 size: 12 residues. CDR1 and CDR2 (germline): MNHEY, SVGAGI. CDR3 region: CASRTAKSPLHF. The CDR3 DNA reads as TGTGCCAGCAGGACAGCGAAATCACCCCTCCACTTT.

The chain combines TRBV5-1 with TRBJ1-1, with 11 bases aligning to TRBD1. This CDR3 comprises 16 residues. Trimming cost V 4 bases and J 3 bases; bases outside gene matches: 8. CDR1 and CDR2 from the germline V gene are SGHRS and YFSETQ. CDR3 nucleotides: TGCGCCAGCAGCAGGCCGTTGGGACAGGGGGACACTGAAGCTTTCTTT. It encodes CASSRPLGQGDTEAFF.